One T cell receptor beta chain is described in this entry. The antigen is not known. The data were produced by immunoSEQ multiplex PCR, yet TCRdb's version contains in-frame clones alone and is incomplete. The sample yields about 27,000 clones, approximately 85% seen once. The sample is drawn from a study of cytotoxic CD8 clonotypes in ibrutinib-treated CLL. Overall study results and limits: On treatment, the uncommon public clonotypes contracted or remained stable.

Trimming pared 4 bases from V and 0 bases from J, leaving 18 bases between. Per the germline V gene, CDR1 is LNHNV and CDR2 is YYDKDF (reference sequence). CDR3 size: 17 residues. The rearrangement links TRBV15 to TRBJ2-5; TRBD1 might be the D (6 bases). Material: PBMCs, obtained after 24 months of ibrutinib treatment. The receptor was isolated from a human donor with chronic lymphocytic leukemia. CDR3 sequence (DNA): TGTGCCACCAGCACCGCTCATCATGGGGACAACCAAGAGACCCAGTACTTC. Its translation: CATSTAHHGDNQETQYF.